A single sample is the source of the 4 T cell receptor beta chains below, sequenced in a study of OX40 agonist ivuxolimab in advanced cancers. Here immunoSEQ multiplex PCR was the method, and the copy in TCRdb shows in-frame clones only, minus some. The sample carries around 63,000 clones, approximately 79% recorded once. This sample comprised CD4+ or CD8+ T cells sorted from blood, obtained in a trial of the OX40 agonist ivuxolimab. Source of these receptors: an adult with an advanced solid tumor such as melanoma, head and neck, liver or kidney cancer.

The V call is TRBV6-4, the J call TRBJ2-3; 9 nucleotides match TRBD2. After removal of 0 bases from V and 4 bases from J, the junction contained 2 bases not matched to a gene. The germline V gene encodes CDR1 MRHNA and CDR2 SNTAGT. The CDR3 contains 15 residues. The CDR3 DNA is TGTGCCAGCAGTGACTCGAGCGGGGGGCCAGATACGCAGTATTTT. It translates to CASSDSSGGPDTQYF.

The J gene is TRBJ2-3, the V gene TRBV2; 7 nucleotides align to TRBD2. This CDR3 is built from 14 residues. CDR1 and CDR2 from the germline V gene are SNHLY and FYNNEI. V shed 6 bases, J shed 2 bases, and the junction held 5 bases outside the gene matches. The CDR3 spells CASSGGILTDTQYF. For the CDR3, the DNA is TGTGCCAGCAGCGGGGGGATCCTCACAGATACGCAGTATTTT.

The chain employs TRBV7-2 and TRBJ1-4; D might be TRBD1 (5 bases). The germline V gene encodes CDR1 SGHTA and CDR2 FQGNSA. The CDR3 covers 15 residues. Trimming left V 5 bases short and J 0 bases short, with 10 bases between. CDR3 amino acids: CASSPGQATNEKLFF. In DNA, the CDR3 is TGTGCCAGCAGCCCCGGACAAGCAACTAATGAAAAACTGTTTTTT. The full variable domain, rest sourced from reference TRBV7-2 and TRBJ1-4, is GAGVSQSPSNKVTEKGKDVELRCDPISGHTALYWYRQSLGQGLEFLIYFQGNSAPDKSGLPSDRFSAERTGGSVSTLTIQRTQQEDSAVYLCASSPGQATNEKLFFGSGTQLSVL.

This chain connects TRBV6-6 to TRBJ1-2; possible D gene TRBD1, 6 bases. This CDR3 comprises 14 residues. CDR1 MNHNY and CDR2 SVGAGI come from the germline V gene (reference sequence). Trimming pared 7 bases from V and 2 bases from J, leaving 14 bases between. The CDR3 loop reads CASTYMTGNYGYTF. Here the CDR3 DNA reads TGTGCCAGCACCTACATGACAGGAAACTATGGCTACACCTTC.